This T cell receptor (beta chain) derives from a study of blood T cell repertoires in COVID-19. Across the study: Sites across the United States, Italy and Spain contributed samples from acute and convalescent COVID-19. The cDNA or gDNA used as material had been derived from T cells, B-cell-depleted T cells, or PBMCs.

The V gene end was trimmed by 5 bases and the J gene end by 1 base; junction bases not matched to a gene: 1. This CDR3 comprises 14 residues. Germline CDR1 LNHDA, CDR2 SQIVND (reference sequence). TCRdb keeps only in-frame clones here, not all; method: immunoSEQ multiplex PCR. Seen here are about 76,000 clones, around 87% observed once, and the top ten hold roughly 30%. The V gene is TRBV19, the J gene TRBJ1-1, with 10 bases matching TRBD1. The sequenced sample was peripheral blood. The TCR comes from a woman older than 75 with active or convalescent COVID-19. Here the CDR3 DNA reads TGTGCCAGTAGTGGGGACAGGGGGAACACTGAAGCTTTCTTT. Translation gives CASSGDRGNTEAFF.